This T cell receptor beta chain was identified in a study of shared clonotypes between healthy human individuals. The overall study: Three plates were used per donor for CD4 naive, three for CD4 memory, two for CD8 naive and one for CD8 memory. Broader study findings: The authors expected sequencing depth to affect clonotype sharing among donors.

Germline values: CDR1 KGHSH, CDR2 LQKENI. The CDR3 sequence is 13 residues long. V gave up 2 bases and J gave up 6 bases, with 7 bases separating them. Sequenced by immunoSEQ multiplex PCR; TCRdb stores in-frame clones only, minus some. Of roughly 2.5 million clones in the sample, around nine tenths were seen once. On this clone: Its antigen is currently unknown. Other DNA sequences within the sample encode an identical CDR3.

This chain links TRBV18 with TRBJ2-2, with D tentatively TRBD1 or TRBD2 (5 bases each). The receptor comes from a man aged 18-30 years in good health. The source material was naive CD4+ T cells sorted from blood. Noted subset: CD45RA+ positively selected. CDR3 bases: TGTGCCAGCTCACCATCGGGACCCGGGGAGCTGTTTTTT. The encoded protein is CASSPSGPGELFF.